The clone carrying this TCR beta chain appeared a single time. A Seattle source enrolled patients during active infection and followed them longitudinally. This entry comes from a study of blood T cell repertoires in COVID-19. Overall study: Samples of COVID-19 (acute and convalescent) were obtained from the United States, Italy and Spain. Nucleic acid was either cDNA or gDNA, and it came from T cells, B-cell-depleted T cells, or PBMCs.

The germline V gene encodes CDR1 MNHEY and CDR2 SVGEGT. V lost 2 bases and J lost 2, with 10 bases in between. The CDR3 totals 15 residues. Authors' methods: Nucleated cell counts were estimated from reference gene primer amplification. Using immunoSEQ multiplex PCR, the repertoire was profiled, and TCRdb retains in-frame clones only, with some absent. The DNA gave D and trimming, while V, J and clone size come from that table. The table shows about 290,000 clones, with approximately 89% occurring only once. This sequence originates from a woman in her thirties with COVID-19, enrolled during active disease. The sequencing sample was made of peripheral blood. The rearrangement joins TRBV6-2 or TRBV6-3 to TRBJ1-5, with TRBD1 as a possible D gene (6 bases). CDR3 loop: CASSYNPGGNQPQHF. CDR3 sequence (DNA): TGTGCCAGCAGTTACAACCCAGGGGGCAATCAGCCCCAGCATTTT.